In this sample, the clone carrying this T cell receptor (beta chain) is medium-sized (0.01 to 0.1%). Its specificity is not known. This sample was taken from a study of T cells after posttransplantation cyclophosphamide. The ends lost 4 bases at V and 8 bases at J; junction bases unmatched: 8. The CDR3 sequence is 13 residues long. Germline loops: CDR1 SGHRS, CDR2 YFSETQ. The data were produced by immunoSEQ multiplex PCR, yet TCRdb's version contains in-frame clones alone and is incomplete. The repertoire consists of roughly 16,000 clones, none detected only once. Treatment was busulfan-fludarabine conditioning, a marrow graft, and cyclophosphamide on days +3 and +4. Study-wide results and caveats: TRB clonality was highly associated with recipient CMV seropositivity and reactivation. Blood and skin or GI T cell repertoires showed limited TRB overlap. Donor-recipient repertoire similarity was low at 1-2 months, rising over year one.

The input for sequencing was PBMCs, taken after allogeneic stem cell transplant with posttransplant cyclophosphamide. This TCR derives from a female patient between 30 and 45 years old who received an allogeneic stem cell transplant from a related donor, was CMV-positive, and had no GVHD. The T cells may partly be graft donor cells. This chain links TRBV5-1 with TRBJ1-1, with 7 bases matching TRBD1. CDR3 amino acids: CASSGDRVREAFF. CDR3 bases: TGCGCCAGCAGCGGCGACAGGGTTAGGGAAGCTTTCTTT.